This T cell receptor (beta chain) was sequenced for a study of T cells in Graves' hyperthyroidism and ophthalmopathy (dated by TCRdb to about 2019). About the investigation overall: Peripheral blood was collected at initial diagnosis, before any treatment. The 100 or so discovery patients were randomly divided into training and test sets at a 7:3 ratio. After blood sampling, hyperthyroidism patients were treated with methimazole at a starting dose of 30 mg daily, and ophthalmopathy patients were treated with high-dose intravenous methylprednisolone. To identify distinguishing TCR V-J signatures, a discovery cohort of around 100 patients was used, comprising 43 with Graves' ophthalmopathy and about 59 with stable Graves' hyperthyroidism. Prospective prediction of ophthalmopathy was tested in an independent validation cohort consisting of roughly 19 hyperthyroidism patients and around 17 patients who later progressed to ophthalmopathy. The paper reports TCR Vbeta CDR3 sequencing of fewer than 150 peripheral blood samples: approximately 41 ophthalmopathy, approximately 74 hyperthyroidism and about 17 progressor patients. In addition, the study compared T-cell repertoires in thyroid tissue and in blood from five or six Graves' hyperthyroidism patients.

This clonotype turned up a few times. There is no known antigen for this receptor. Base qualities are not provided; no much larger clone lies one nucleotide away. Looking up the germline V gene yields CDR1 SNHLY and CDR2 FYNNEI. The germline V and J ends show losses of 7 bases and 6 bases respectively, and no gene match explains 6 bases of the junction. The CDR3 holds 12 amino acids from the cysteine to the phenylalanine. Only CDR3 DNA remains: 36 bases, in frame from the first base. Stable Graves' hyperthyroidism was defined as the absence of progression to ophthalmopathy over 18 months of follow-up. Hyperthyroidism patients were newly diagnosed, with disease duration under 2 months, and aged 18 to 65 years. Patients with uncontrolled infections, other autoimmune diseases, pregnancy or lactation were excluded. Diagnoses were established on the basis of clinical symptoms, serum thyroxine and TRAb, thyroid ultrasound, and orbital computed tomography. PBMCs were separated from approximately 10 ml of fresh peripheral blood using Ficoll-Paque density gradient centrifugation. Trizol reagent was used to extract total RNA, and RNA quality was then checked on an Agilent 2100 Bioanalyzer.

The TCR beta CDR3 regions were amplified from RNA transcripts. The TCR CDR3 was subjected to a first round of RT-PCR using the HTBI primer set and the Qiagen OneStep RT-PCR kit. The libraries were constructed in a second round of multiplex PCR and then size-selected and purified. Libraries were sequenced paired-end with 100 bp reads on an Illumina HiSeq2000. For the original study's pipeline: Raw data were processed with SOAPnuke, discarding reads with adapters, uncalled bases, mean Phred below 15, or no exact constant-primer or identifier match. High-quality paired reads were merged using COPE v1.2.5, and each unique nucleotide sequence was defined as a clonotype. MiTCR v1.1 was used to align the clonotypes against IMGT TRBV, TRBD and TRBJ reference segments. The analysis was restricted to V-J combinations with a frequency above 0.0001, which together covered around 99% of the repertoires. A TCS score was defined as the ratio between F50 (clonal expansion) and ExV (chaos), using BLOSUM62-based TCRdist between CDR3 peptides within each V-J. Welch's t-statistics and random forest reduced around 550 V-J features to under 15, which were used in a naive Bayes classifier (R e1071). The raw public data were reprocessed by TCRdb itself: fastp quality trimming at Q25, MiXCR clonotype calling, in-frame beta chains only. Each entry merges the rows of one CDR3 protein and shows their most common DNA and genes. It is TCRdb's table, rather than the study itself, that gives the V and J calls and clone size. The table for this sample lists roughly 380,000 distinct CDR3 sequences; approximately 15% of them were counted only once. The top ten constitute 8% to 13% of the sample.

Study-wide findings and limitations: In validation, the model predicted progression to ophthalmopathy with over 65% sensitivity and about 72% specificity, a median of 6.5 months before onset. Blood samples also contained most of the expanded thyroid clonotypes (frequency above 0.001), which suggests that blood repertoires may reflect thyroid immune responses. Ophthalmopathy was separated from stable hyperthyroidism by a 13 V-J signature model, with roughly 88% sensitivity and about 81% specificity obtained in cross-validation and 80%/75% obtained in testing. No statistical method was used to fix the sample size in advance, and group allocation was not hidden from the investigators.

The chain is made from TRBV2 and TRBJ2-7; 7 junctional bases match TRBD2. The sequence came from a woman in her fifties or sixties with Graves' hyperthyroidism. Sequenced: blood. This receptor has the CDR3 CASKASGSEQYF. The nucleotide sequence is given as TGTGCCAGCAAGGCTAGCGGTAGCGAGCAGTACTTC.